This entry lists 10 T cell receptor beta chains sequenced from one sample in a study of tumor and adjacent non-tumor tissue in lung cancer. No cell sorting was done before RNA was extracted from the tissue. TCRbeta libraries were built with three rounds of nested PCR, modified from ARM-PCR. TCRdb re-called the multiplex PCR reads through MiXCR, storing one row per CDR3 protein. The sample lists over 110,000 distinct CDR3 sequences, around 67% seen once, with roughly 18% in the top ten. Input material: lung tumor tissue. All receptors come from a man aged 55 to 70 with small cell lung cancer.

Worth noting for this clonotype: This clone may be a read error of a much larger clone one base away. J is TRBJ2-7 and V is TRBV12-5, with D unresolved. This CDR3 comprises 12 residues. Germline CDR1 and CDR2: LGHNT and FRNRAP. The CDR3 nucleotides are TGTTCTGTTGTCGTGGGGTTGTGGGAGCAGTACTTC. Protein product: CSVVVGLWEQYF.

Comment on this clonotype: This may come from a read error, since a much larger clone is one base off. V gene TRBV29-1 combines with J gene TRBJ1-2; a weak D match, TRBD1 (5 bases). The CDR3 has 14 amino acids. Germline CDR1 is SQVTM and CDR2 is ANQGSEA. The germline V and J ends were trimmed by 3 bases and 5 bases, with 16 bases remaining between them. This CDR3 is CSVESGTGPYGYTF. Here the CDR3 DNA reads TGCAGCGTTGAGTCCGGGACGGGACCGTATGGCTACACCTTC.

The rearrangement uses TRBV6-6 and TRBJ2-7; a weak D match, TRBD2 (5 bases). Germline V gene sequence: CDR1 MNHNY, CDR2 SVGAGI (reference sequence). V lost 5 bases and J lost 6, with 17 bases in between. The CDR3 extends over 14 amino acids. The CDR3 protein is CASSTRDSTIEQYV. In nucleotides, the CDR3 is TGTGCCAGCAGTACTAGAGATTCTACGATCGAGCAGTACGTC.

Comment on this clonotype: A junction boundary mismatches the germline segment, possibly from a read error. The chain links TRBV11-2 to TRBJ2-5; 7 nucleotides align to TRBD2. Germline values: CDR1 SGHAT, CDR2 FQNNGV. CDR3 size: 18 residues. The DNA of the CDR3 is TGTACCAGCTGCTTAGTAGCGGGCCTCCTTATCAAACAAGAGACCCAGTACTTC. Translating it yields CTSCLVAGLLIKQETQYF.

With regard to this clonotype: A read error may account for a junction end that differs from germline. The CDR3 DNA sequence: TGTGCCAGCAGCTCAGGGGTCCCGAGGACTGGAGCTTTCTTT. Its protein is CASSSGVPRTGAFF. The chain has TRBV6-5 and TRBJ1-1, with a tentative D call TRBD1 (6 bases). The CDR3 covers 14 residues. CDR1 and CDR2 from the germline V gene are MNHEY and SVGAGI.

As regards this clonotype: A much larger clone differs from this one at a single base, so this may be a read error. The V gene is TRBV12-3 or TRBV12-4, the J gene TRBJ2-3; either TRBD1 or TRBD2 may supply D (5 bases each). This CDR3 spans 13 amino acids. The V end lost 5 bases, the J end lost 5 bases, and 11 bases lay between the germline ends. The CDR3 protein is CASSGWGRDTQYF. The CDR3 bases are TGTGCCAGCAGTGGCTGGGGGAGAGATACGCAGTATTTT.

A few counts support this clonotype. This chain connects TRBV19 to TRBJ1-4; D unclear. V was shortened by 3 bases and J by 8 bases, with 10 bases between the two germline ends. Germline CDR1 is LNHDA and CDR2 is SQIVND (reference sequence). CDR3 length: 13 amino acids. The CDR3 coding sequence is TGTGCCAGTAGTATGCTAGTATGGGAAAAACTGTTTTTT. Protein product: CASSMLVWEKLFF.

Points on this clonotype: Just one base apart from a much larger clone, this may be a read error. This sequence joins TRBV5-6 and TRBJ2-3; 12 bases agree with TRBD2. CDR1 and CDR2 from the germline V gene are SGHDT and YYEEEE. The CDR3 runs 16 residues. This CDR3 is CASSLRLAGEGDAQYF. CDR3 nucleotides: TGTGCCAGCAGCTTACGACTAGCGGGAGAAGGAGATGCGCAGTATTTT.

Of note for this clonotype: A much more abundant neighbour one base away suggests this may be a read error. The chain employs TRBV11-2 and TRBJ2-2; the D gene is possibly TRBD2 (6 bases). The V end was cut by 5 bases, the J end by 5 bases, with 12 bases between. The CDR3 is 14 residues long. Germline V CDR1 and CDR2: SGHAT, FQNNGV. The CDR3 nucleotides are TGTGCCAGCAGCGTTCTCGCGGGAACCGGGGAGCTGTTTTTT. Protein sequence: CASSVLAGTGELFF.

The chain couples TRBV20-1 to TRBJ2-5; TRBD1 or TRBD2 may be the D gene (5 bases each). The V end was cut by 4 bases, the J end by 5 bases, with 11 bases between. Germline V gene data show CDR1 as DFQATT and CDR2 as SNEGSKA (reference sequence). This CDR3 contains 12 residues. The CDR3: CSAISWGETQYF. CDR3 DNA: TGCAGTGCTATTTCTTGGGGGGAGACCCAGTACTTC.